This T cell receptor beta chain was sequenced during a study of T cell repertoires in ileal Crohn's disease. Time point indicated: inflamed ileum from the surgical specimen. The germline V gene encodes CDR1 SGHKS and CDR2 YYEKEE (reference sequence). V dropped 4 bases and J dropped 8 bases, with 15 bases sitting between them. The length of the CDR3 is 14 residues. Sequencing used immunoSEQ multiplex PCR; TCRdb keeps in-frame clones, though not all of them. The sample shows about 16,000 clones, 80% to 95% of them seen only once. This clonotype was obtained from an adult with Crohn's disease. The chain links TRBV5-5 to TRBJ1-4; possibly TRBD1 for D (6 bases). Sequencing was performed on ileal tissue. CDR3 bases: TGTGCCAGCAGCCCCCCCGGGACACCGGAAAAACTGTTTTTT. This sequence encodes CASSPPGTPEKLFF. The complete variable domain, with remaining parts taken from reference TRBV5-5 and TRBJ1-4, reads DAGVTQSPTHLIKTRGQQVTLRCSPISGHKSVSWYQQVLGQGPQFIFQYYEKEERGRGNFPDRFSARQFPNYSSELNVNALLLGDSALYLCASSPPGTPEKLFFGSGTQLSVL.